The present TCR beta chain was sequenced within a study (dated by TCRdb to the mid-2010s). Context from the whole study: The study set out to test whether tumor-infiltrating Tregs in breast cancer get recruited from blood Tregs or are instead converted in situ from other CD4+ T cell subsets. Here is what the overall study found, with its caveats: Tumor-infiltrating Treg TCR alpha and beta sequences overlapped most with tumor naive CD4+ T cells, then with blood naive CD4+ T cells. Validation in the larger cohort was restricted to a single TCR beta V-J rearrangement rather than whole repertoires. Tumor memory CD4+ T cell TCR gene usage clustered with blood and lymph node memory CD4+ cells and lymph node naive CD4+ cells.

The memory CD4+ T cell population was isolated based on a CD4+CD45RO+CD25- phenotype. Tregs, naive and memory CD4+ T cells from tumor, blood and ipsilateral draining lymph nodes of about five breast cancer patients underwent full-length TCR alpha and beta sequencing. Tumor tissue and lymph nodes from ipsilateral axillary dissection were perfused with PBS, minced and digested with collagenase I and hyaluronidase. A purity exceeding 90% was confirmed by FACS for the sorted cell populations. This clonotype was observed a few times. There is no known antigen for this receptor. Base qualities were left out, and no much larger clone turns up one base away. Full-length TCR variable regions were amplified by 5' RACE PCR with constant-region reverse primers, and semi-nested PCR with Nested Universal Primer A was subsequently performed. Using the ReliaPrep RNA Cell Miniprep System, total RNA was extracted, and the SMARTer RACE 5'/3' Kit was then used to reverse transcribe the RNA into 5'RACE-ready cDNA. Multiplex adaptors were used to barcode full-length TCR alpha and beta libraries, and the barcoded libraries were sequenced on an Illumina MiSeq. In the source study's methods: Sequencing data were pooled across the five patients for each of nine subset-tissue groups and compared by unsupervised clustering of TCR gene usage. The Morisita-Horn index, with shared sequences weighted by their contribution to each repertoire, was used to calculate repertoire similarity. TCRdb reanalyzed the raw reads on its own, using fastp at Q25 for trimming and MiXCR for clone calling, and kept in-frame beta chains. Records with the same CDR3 protein are collapsed into one entry carrying the most frequent genes and DNA. The V and J calls and clone size are TCRdb's, not the authors'. The sample profile shows 50,000 to 65,000 distinct CDR3 sequences; about 28% of them were found once. The top ten constitute about 3% of the sample.

The germline V gene sets CDR1 to SGHVS and CDR2 to FQNEAQ. Deletion took 5 bases off V and 0 bases off J, with a span of 17 bases between the germline ends. The CDR3 spans 16 residues, from the cysteine through the phenylalanine. The CDR3 DNA has 48 bases and is translated from base 1. The chain couples TRBV7-8 to TRBJ2-7, with TRBD2 tentatively as D gene (7 bases match). The origin of this receptor is a female donor with breast cancer. The sample comprised tumor-infiltrating memory CD4+ T cells sorted from the breast tumor. The cell subset or site label, read with the paper, signifies: memory CD4+ T cells, CD4+CD45RO+CD25-. The CDR3 region: CASSPGAGDLSYEQYF. The DNA sequence reads TGTGCCAGCAGCCCGGGGGCGGGGGACCTCTCCTACGAGCAGTACTTC.